The rows below give T cell receptor beta chains drawn from one sample of a study of OX40 agonist ivuxolimab in advanced cancers. Assay: immunoSEQ multiplex PCR; the TCRdb copy retains only in-frame clones and omits some. This table has about 50,000 clones, about 76% appearing once. Here the sequenced sample was CD4+ or CD8+ T cells sorted from blood, taken in a trial of the OX40 agonist ivuxolimab. These receptor sequences come from an adult with an advanced solid tumor such as melanoma, head and neck, liver or kidney cancer. CDR3s include the opening cysteine and the closing phenylalanine or tryptophan. D genes are given only for firm matches. Some rows mark clone size as missing; the rest say once, few, many or name a class of expanded clone.

size: NA; D: NA; V: TRBV10-3; J: TRBJ2-2; DNA: TGTGCCATTAGTTCAGCCAACACCGGGGAGCTGTTTTTT; CDR3: CAISSANTGELFF
size: NA; D: TRBD2; V: TRBV6-1; J: TRBJ2-1; DNA: TGTGCCAGCAGTGGCTATGGAGCGGGAGGGATCGATGAGCAGTTCTTC; CDR3: CASSGYGAGGIDEQFF
size: few; D: NA; V: TRBV30; J: TRBJ2-5; DNA: TGTGCCGGAGCTGGATGGGAGACCCAGTACTTC; CDR3: CAGAGWETQYF
size: NA; D: NA; V: TRBV2; J: TRBJ1-6; DNA: TGTGCCAGCAGGAGGGGGAGGGATTCACCCCTCCACTTT; CDR3: CASRRGRDSPLHF
size: NA; D: NA; V: TRBV7-2; J: TRBJ2-3; DNA: TGTGCCAGCACCCTTTGGGGGGTTAGCACAGATACGCAGTATTTT; CDR3: CASTLWGVSTDTQYF
size: NA; D: NA; V: TRBV19; J: TRBJ2-3; DNA: TGTGCCAGTAGTATGCCCCAGGGCCTCAGCACAGATACGCAGTATTTT; CDR3: CASSMPQGLSTDTQYF
size: NA; D: NA; V: TRBV5-1; J: TRBJ1-2; DNA: TGCGCCAGCAGCTGGTACCGGGAGGATGGCTACACCTTC; CDR3: CASSWYREDGYTF
size: NA; D: TRBD1; V: TRBV29-1; J: TRBJ1-2; DNA: TGCAGCGTTGAAGTGGCAGGGGGGAACTATGGCTACACCTTC; CDR3: CSVEVAGGNYGYTF
size: few; D: TRBD1; V: TRBV9; J: TRBJ1-1; DNA: TGTGCCAGCAGCGAGCGTGGGGACAGGGCGAACACTGAAGCTTTCTTT; CDR3: CASSERGDRANTEAFF
size: NA; D: NA; V: TRBV11-2; J: TRBJ1-2; DNA: TGTGCCAGCAGCTTAGGCGGCAGATATGGCTACACCTTC; CDR3: CASSLGGRYGYTF
size: NA; D: NA; V: TRBV25-1; J: TRBJ2-4; DNA: TGTGCCAGCAGTGATGCGGGACACCTAAACATTCAGTACTTC; CDR3: CASSDAGHLNIQYF
size: NA; D: NA; V: TRBV9; J: TRBJ2-3; DNA: TGTGCCAGCAGGCAGATAACAGATACGCAGTATTTT; CDR3: CASRQITDTQYF
size: few; D: NA; V: TRBV19; J: TRBJ1-1; DNA: TGTGCCAGTACCCCCAAGTTGAACACTGAAGCTTTCTTT; CDR3: CASTPKLNTEAFF
size: NA; D: NA; V: TRBV15; J: TRBJ1-4; DNA: TGTGCCACCAGCAGAGACTTAGGAGGGGCGCAAGAAAAACTGTTTTTT; CDR3: CATSRDLGGAQEKLFF
size: NA; D: NA; V: TRBV10-1; J: TRBJ2-1; DNA: TGCGCCAGCAGTGGATCTATTGCCAATGAGCAGTTCTTC; CDR3: CASSGSIANEQFF
size: NA; D: NA; V: TRBV30; J: TRBJ1-2; DNA: TGTGCCTGGAGCCTCTTGGGTGGCTACACCTTC; CDR3: CAWSLLGGYTF
size: NA; D: NA; V: TRBV6-1; J: TRBJ1-4; DNA: TGTGCCAGCAGCCAGAATGAAAAACTGTTTTTT; CDR3: CASSQNEKLFF
size: NA; D: TRBD2; V: TRBV19; J: TRBJ2-3; DNA: TGTGCCAGTAGTATGGGGCGGGGGGCCGTCGTAGATACGCAGTATTTT; CDR3: CASSMGRGAVVDTQYF